A selection of T cell receptor beta chains follows, all from one sample in a study of chemoradiotherapy in HPV16-positive cancers. Data came from immunoSEQ multiplex PCR; TCRdb stores just in-frame clones and leaves some out. The sample consists of tens of thousands of clones, 70% to 90% of them appearing once. This material consisted of blood, taken from a patient who underwent chemoradiotherapy. The receptors originated from a human donor with HPV-associated anogenital cancer. Each CDR3 is given with its conserved first and last residue. The D gene is left open where the match is weak. A clone size is listed for some rows: how often the clone was seen (once, few, many), or a class if it is expanded.

j_call | cdr3_length | v_call | clone_size | d_call | cdr3_aa | cdr3_nt
TRBJ1-2 | 15 | TRBV5-1 | once | TRBD1 | CASSLTTGGRDGYTF | TGCGCCAGCAGCTTAACGACAGGGGGCCGTGATGGCTACACCTTC
TRBJ2-1 | 14 | TRBV19 | . | . | CASSSQGAGAEQFF | TGTGCCAGTAGTTCGCAGGGGGCGGGGGCGGAGCAGTTCTTC
TRBJ2-5 | 15 | TRBV7-8 | . | TRBD1 | CASSWTGLIQETQYF | TGTGCCAGCTCTTGGACAGGTCTCATCCAAGAGACCCAGTACTTC
TRBJ2-7 | 13 | TRBV5-1 | . | . | CASSLVGGTEQYF | TGCGCCAGCAGCTTGGTAGGGGGGACCGAGCAGTACTTC
TRBJ2-7 | 14 | TRBV6-1 | . | . | CASSDTGNSYEQYF | TGTGCCAGCAGCGATACAGGAAACTCCTACGAGCAGTACTTC
TRBJ1-2 | 14 | TRBV19 | . | TRBD1 | CASSRQGELYGYTF | TGTGCCAGTAGTCGACAGGGGGAATTATATGGCTACACCTTC
TRBJ1-1 | 12 | TRBV30 | . | . | CAWSQGPTEAFF | TGTGCCTGGAGTCAGGGTCCCACTGAAGCTTTCTTT
TRBJ1-2 | 16 | TRBV6-1 | . | TRBD1 | CASSEEGTGVNYGYTF | TGTGCCAGCAGTGAAGAGGGGACAGGGGTTAACTATGGCTACACCTTC
TRBJ2-1 | 12 | TRBV5-1 | . | TRBD2 | CASRGEGNEQFF | TGCGCCAGCCGAGGGGAGGGTAATGAGCAGTTCTTC
TRBJ1-1 | 16 | TRBV6-5 | . | . | CASSYEGGLSNTEAFF | TGTGCCAGCAGTTACGAGGGGGGTTTAAGTAACACTGAAGCTTTCTTT
TRBJ2-3 | 16 | TRBV13 | once | TRBD1 | CASSFSDRGGADTQYF | TGTGCCAGCAGCTTTTCGGACAGGGGAGGGGCAGATACGCAGTATTTT
TRBJ1-5 | 16 | TRBV19 | . | . | CASSIAVPYSNQPQHF | TGTGCCAGTAGTATAGCCGTCCCCTATAGCAATCAGCCCCAGCATTTT
TRBJ1-2 | 17 | TRBV4-2 | . | TRBD1 | CASSQGMTGGWGYGYTF | TGTGCCAGCAGCCAAGGAATGACAGGGGGTTGGGGCTATGGCTACACCTTC
TRBJ1-3 | 15 | TRBV5-6 | once | . | CASSLGGPSGNTIYF | TGTGCCAGCAGCTTGGGTGGGCCCTCTGGAAACACCATATATTTT
TRBJ1-5 | 15 | TRBV28 | . | TRBD1 | CASSLVRGLNQPQHF | TGTGCCAGCAGTTTGGTGAGGGGGCTAAATCAGCCCCAGCATTTT
TRBJ1-4 | 18 | TRBV19 | . | TRBD1 | CASSNPMPGQGIREKLFF | TGTGCCAGTAGCAATCCGATGCCGGGACAGGGGATTCGTGAAAAACTGTTTTTT
TRBJ2-7 | 15 | TRBV18 | . | TRBD1 | CASSPGQGVFYEQYF | TGTGCCAGCTCACCTGGACAGGGCGTTTTCTACGAGCAGTACTTC
TRBJ1-3 | 16 | TRBV30 | few | TRBD1 | CAWQFGQDASGNTIYF | TGTGCCTGGCAGTTCGGACAGGACGCCTCTGGAAACACCATATATTTT
TRBJ2-1 | 14 | TRBV18 | . | TRBD2 | CASSPSSSGTSVFF | TGTGCCAGCTCACCATCTTCCTCCGGGACTAGTGTCTTCTTC
TRBJ1-2 | 14 | TRBV5-6 | . | TRBD1 | CASSPLTGDYGYTF | TGTGCCAGCAGCCCCCTGACAGGGGACTATGGCTACACCTTC
TRBJ2-3 | 16 | TRBV7-3 | . | TRBD1 | CASSMGTGGSTDTQYF | TGTGCCAGCAGCATGGGGACAGGGGGCTCCACAGATACGCAGTATTTT
TRBJ1-5 | 12 | TRBV5-1 | . | . | CASSFFDQPQHF | TGCGCCAGCAGCTTTTTCGATCAGCCCCAGCATTTT
TRBJ1-1 | 13 | TRBV18 | . | . | CASSRREGGEAFF | TGTGCCAGCTCTAGGAGGGAAGGGGGTGAAGCTTTCTTT
TRBJ2-7 | 17 | TRBV5-5 | . | TRBD2 | CASSLVAGRDYPYEQYF | TGTGCCAGCAGCTTGGTTGCGGGGCGGGACTACCCCTACGAGCAGTACTTC
TRBJ2-1 | 16 | TRBV6-5 | . | TRBD1 | CASSYSPGQVYNEQFF | TGTGCCAGCAGTTACTCACCCGGACAGGTTTACAATGAGCAGTTCTTC
TRBJ1-1 | 15 | TRBV9 | . | . | CASSPHRQLNTEAFF | TGTGCCAGCAGCCCCCACCGACAGTTGAACACTGAAGCTTTCTTT
TRBJ1-6 | 17 | TRBV28 | . | . | CASSFPWTSSYNSPLHF | TGTGCCAGCAGTTTCCCGTGGACGAGCTCCTATAATTCACCCCTCCACTTT
TRBJ2-7 | 14 | TRBV30 | . | TRBD1 | CAWKHRDREVGQYF | TGTGCCTGGAAACACCGGGACAGGGAAGTTGGGCAGTACTTC
TRBJ2-1 | 14 | TRBV5-1 | . | . | CASSLGQSYNEQFF | TGCGCCAGCAGCTTGGGACAGTCCTACAATGAGCAGTTCTTC
TRBJ1-5 | 16 | TRBV19 | . | . | CASSIRAGISNQPQHF | TGTGCCAGTAGTATAAGGGCAGGGATTAGCAATCAGCCCCAGCATTTT
TRBJ1-1 | 14 | TRBV9 | . | . | CASSVGRGISEAFF | TGTGCCAGCAGCGTAGGTAGGGGGATATCTGAAGCTTTCTTT
TRBJ1-1 | 19 | TRBV5-6 | . | TRBD1 | CASSLAYLDREDPNTEAFF | TGTGCCAGCAGCTTGGCGTATTTGGACAGGGAAGACCCGAACACTGAAGCTTTCTTT
TRBJ1-4 | 14 | TRBV30 | once | . | CAWTQKGGGEKLFF | TGTGCCTGGACTCAGAAGGGCGGGGGTGAAAAACTGTTTTTT
TRBJ1-2 | 16 | TRBV5-3 | . | TRBD1 | CARSWMTDRGQYGYTF | TGTGCCAGAAGCTGGATGACCGACAGGGGCCAATATGGCTACACCTTC